These T cell receptor beta chains were read from a single sample in a study of blood T cell repertoires in COVID-19. Sequencing used immunoSEQ multiplex PCR; TCRdb keeps in-frame clones, though not all of them. The sample shows more than 120,000 clones, approximately 87% of them seen only once. The specimen sequenced was peripheral blood. These receptors were collected from a woman aged 45-65 years with active or convalescent COVID-19. Both conserved end residues are trimmed from each CDR3. Each record gives: CDR3 protein, J gene, V gene.

ASSLDGGLGNTIY,TRBJ1-3,TRBV9
AISDGGHNYGYT,TRBJ1-2,TRBV10-3
ASSLETSGSGSYNEQF,TRBJ2-1,TRBV7-6
ASSQESRQATYEQY,TRBJ2-7,TRBV4-2
ASSRRGENNEQF,TRBJ2-1,TRBV11-2
AIEGTGELF,TRBJ2-2,TRBV7-9
SASPYSGSGTDTQY,TRBJ2-3,TRBV20-1
ASSSGTGSTEAF,TRBJ1-1,TRBV13
ASSAGDRRNTEAF,TRBJ1-1,TRBV2
ASSPQGVRDQPQH,TRBJ1-5,TRBV18
ASSSPIAKKQPQH,TRBJ1-5,TRBV28
ASSPKQGATPEAF,TRBJ1-1,TRBV5-5
AWSLRRMKNIQY,TRBJ2-4,TRBV30
ASSENPGAGTEAF,TRBJ1-1,TRBV2
AWSVGLQRGYT,TRBJ1-2,TRBV30
ASSGRQGAAYTEAF,TRBJ1-1,TRBV7-2
ASSPEYTGSYEQY,TRBJ2-7,TRBV18
ASSRASGYNEQF,TRBJ2-1,TRBV19
ASAPGGSQETQY,TRBJ2-5,TRBV5-4
ASSGRQGRDGYT,TRBJ1-2,TRBV28
ASQGLASKEQY,TRBJ2-7,TRBV10-3
ASKRGGHGYT,TRBJ1-2,TRBV25-1
ASSFLTGWFNYGYT,TRBJ1-2,TRBV7-9
AWSVRGSEAF,TRBJ1-1,TRBV30
ASSRGGLNTEAF,TRBJ1-1,TRBV5-4
ASSPRDLGTYEQY,TRBJ2-7,TRBV9
ASSQDWAGGQSPLH,TRBJ1-6,TRBV4-3
ASSEYGSGGLQY,TRBJ2-3,TRBV25-1
ASSLYEASGRSQGRNEQF,TRBJ2-1,TRBV28
AWRVYGSYNSPLH,TRBJ1-6,TRBV30
ASSYSEVRDSIDEQY,TRBJ2-7,TRBV6-2/TRBV6-3
ASRARGGLNEQF,TRBJ2-1,TRBV2
ASSLLAGEDNEQF,TRBJ2-1,TRBV5-1
AWSPVPEVDTQY,TRBJ2-3,TRBV30
AINTPGLYNEQF,TRBJ2-1,TRBV10-3
ASRQVVGEQF,TRBJ2-1,TRBV19
ASSLHLAGPYNEQF,TRBJ2-1,TRBV7-3
ASSLRRAAEAF,TRBJ1-1,TRBV6-2/TRBV6-3
ASSPAPGQGNEKLF,TRBJ1-4,TRBV28
ASSFGAGVRTNEKLF,TRBJ1-4,TRBV5-8
ASSLGPGFYEQY,TRBJ2-7,TRBV7-2
ASSHRLTRRNQPQH,TRBJ1-5,TRBV23-1
ASSQDRQTSGRYEQY,TRBJ2-7,TRBV4-3
ASSHDRGKLKDQPQH,TRBJ1-5,TRBV6-2/TRBV6-3
SATQDRDTEAF,TRBJ1-1,TRBV29-1
ASSEGYAGTGGFEAF,TRBJ1-1,TRBV9
ASSTEGFGQPQH,TRBJ1-5,TRBV19
ASSPPRLGTSNEQF,TRBJ2-1,TRBV5-1
ASSLGADNTDTQY,TRBJ2-3,TRBV5-4